The clone carrying this TCR beta chain was observed a few times. The antigen is unknown. Full-length variable regions came from constant-region reverse primers plus semi-nested Nested Universal Primer A PCR. In TCRdb, the 5' RACE reads were re-called with MiXCR into one record per CDR3 protein. The sample holds some 8,000 distinct CDR3 sequences, roughly 52% seen once. In germline, CDR1 is MRHNA, CDR2 SNTAGT. There are 15 residues in the CDR3. With 6 bases clipped from V and 7 bases from J, the junction kept 6 bases outside the gene matches. The study's findings and limits: Tumor Tregs overlapped most with tumor, then blood, naive CD4+ cells. Tumor memory CD4+ T cell TCR gene usage clustered with blood and lymph node memory CD4+ cells and lymph node naive CD4+ cells.

The memory fraction was CD4+CD45RO+CD25- cells. The clonotype comes from a female donor with breast cancer. This chain joins TRBV6-4 and TRBJ2-1; 13 positions agree with TRBD2. Sequencing was done on a sample of memory CD4+ T cells sorted from a lymph node. Stated subset: memory CD4+ T cells, CD4+CD45RO+CD25-. CDR3 amino acids: CASRKLAGGPNEQFF. CDR3 in DNA: TGTGCCAGCAGGAAACTAGCGGGAGGGCCGAATGAGCAGTTCTTC.